The 5 T cell receptor beta chains presented below share a single source sample, sequenced in a study of T cells in localized non-small cell lung cancer. Method: immunoSEQ multiplex PCR; TCRdb's copy keeps in-frame clones and lacks some. This table holds tens of thousands of clones, around 87% found once. Sequenced material: PBMCs, taken before any cancer treatment. The source of these receptors is a man aged 35 to 69 with stage II squamous cell lung carcinoma.

This chain uses TRBV11-2 with TRBJ2-1; D remains unclear. V lost 1 base to trimming and J lost 12 bases, with 10 bases between them. Germline V gene sequence: CDR1 SGHAT, CDR2 FQNNGV. The CDR3 length is 12 residues. This CDR3 is CASSLVSYSQFF. CDR3 DNA sequence: TGTGCCAGCAGCTTAGTCTCCTACTCGCAGTTCTTC.

V usage is TRBV7-2 and J usage is TRBJ2-7; no clear D. Germline V CDR1 and CDR2: SGHTA, FQGNSA. This CDR3 comprises 15 residues. Trimming shortened V by 4 bases and J by 9 bases, and 22 bases separated the two germline ends. The CDR3 is CASSSLVAQKIRQYF. DNA for the CDR3: TGTGCCAGCAGCTCCCTAGTAGCCCAGAAAATTAGGCAGTACTTC.

V usage is TRBV11-3 and J usage is TRBJ1-2; TRBD1 might be the D (5 bases). This CDR3 contains 13 residues. Per germline, CDR1 SGHNT and CDR2 YENEEA. Trimming removed 5 bases from V and 2 bases from J, with 9 bases in between. CDR3 in DNA: TGTGCCAGCAGCGCGGGACGGAACTATGGCTACACCTTC. Its protein product is CASSAGRNYGYTF.

The rearrangement links TRBV5-1 to TRBJ2-5; D unclear. Germline CDR1 reads SGHRS; CDR2 reads YFSETQ. V was pared by 1 base and J by 1 base, with 5 bases between. This CDR3 has 13 residues. CDR3 region: CASSLRIQETQYF. The DNA of the CDR3 is TGCGCCAGCAGCTTGAGGATCCAAGAGACCCAGTACTTC.

This clone was counted a few times. V gene TRBV5-8 combines with J gene TRBJ2-5, with 10 bases identical to TRBD1. Germline V gene lookup returns CDR1 SGHTS and CDR2 YDEGEE. The CDR3 extends over 17 amino acids. Trimming at V came to 3 bases and at J to 5 bases, leaving 13 bases not matched to a gene. The CDR3 DNA reads as TGTGCCAGCAGCTCGGGACAGGGGTTTGGGCAGAGGGAGACCCAGTACTTC. Amino acids: CASSSGQGFGQRETQYF. Drawing the rest from reference TRBV5-8 and TRBJ2-5, the complete variable domain is EAGVTQSPTHLIKTRGQQATLRCSPISGHTSVYWYQQALGLGLQFLLWYDEGEERNRGNFPPRFSGRQFPNYSSELNVNALELEDSALYLCASSSGQGFGQRETQYFGPGTRLLVL.